This T cell receptor beta chain appears in the sequencing data of a study of shared clonotypes between healthy human individuals. Study outcomes and limitations: Clonotype sharing among donors likely depends on sequencing depth.

The CDR3 totals 13 residues. V was pared by 6 bases and J by 6 bases, with 11 bases between. Per germline, CDR1 SEHNR and CDR2 FQNEAQ (reference sequence). This table comes from immunoSEQ multiplex PCR, and its TCRdb copy is limited to in-frame clones, with some not included. The data hold more than 2 million clones, with over 85% observed a single time. Comments on this clone: What it recognizes is unknown.

Naive CD8 cells lacked CD45RO and underwent positive selection for CCR7, leaving out terminally differentiated effector memory CD45RA+ cells. Donors had no recently reported acute infections or vaccinations and were HIV-negative. The rearrangement uses TRBV7-9 and TRBJ1-4; D is possibly TRBD1 (6 bases). The specimen sequenced was naive CD8+ T cells from PBMCs. This receptor was taken from a man between 18 and 35 years old in good health. Some clones in this sample may be carry-over from other donors' samples. The CDR3 DNA sequence: TGTGCCAGCAGGGGAGGGGGGGATGAAAAACTGTTTTTT. This sequence encodes CASRGGGDEKLFF.